One and the same sample provided the 16 T cell receptor beta chains below, sequenced in a study of blood T cell repertoires in COVID-19. Method: immunoSEQ multiplex PCR; TCRdb's copy keeps in-frame clones and lacks some. The table records about 230,000 clones, 83% of them present only once. The sequencing input was peripheral blood. The origin of the receptors is a woman aged 45 to 65 with acute or convalescent COVID-19.

The chain couples TRBV5-6 to TRBJ2-5; D may be TRBD2 (6 bases). The V end lost 4 bases, the J end lost 4 bases, and 14 bases lay between the germline ends. Germline V CDR1 and CDR2: SGHDT, YYEEEE. The CDR3 is made up of 14 amino acids. CDR3 DNA: TGTGCCAGCAGCGGTTCTCAGGGAGGAGAGACCCAGTACTTC. The encoded protein is CASSGSQGGETQYF.

In this sample, this clone turned up a few times. Different DNA sequences within this sample yield the same CDR3. V is TRBV11-2 and J is TRBJ2-3, with TRBD2 identical over 11 bases. CDR3 size: 16 residues. The V and J ends lost 1 base and 4 bases, in that order; junction bases with no gene match: 4. Germline assignment: CDR1 SGHAT and CDR2 FQNNGV. Here the CDR3 DNA reads TGTGCCAGCAGCTTAGCTCTAGCGGGGGGTTCAGATACGCAGTATTTT. This gives the protein CASSLALAGGSDTQYF.

The chain uses TRBV6-2 or TRBV6-3 and TRBJ1-5; 8 nucleotides line up with TRBD1. J gave up 4 bases and V 6 bases, and 11 bases lay outside the gene matches. From germline, CDR1 is MNHEY and CDR2 SVGEGT. CDR3 size: 16 residues. The CDR3 coding sequence is TGTGCCAGCAGCTCACCAGGACAGGGAATTAATCAGCCCCAGCATTTT. Residues: CASSSPGQGINQPQHF.

The chain recombines TRBV11-3 with TRBJ2-1; 7 bases are shared with TRBD1. The CDR3 length is 13 residues. V shed 4 bases and J 8 bases; nucleotides not matched to a gene: 5. Germline loops: CDR1 SGHNT, CDR2 YENEEA. The CDR3 DNA reads TGTGCCAGCAGCTACTCAGGGGGTGATGAGCAGTTCTTC. Translating it yields CASSYSGGDEQFF.

CDR3 sequence reads: CASSLPRQGAGGANVLTF. CDR3 coding DNA: TGTGCCAGCAGCTTGCCCCGACAGGGGGCGGGTGGGGCCAACGTCCTGACTTTC. The chain joins TRBV5-6 to TRBJ2-6, with TRBD1 identical over 10 bases. Germline CDR1 reads SGHDT; CDR2 reads YYEEEE. V lost 1 base, J lost 3 bases, and 7 bases stayed unmatched. This CDR3 has 18 amino acids. Looking up the rest from reference TRBV5-6 and TRBJ2-6 gives the full variable domain: DAGVTQSPTHLIKTRGQQVTLRCSPKSGHDTVSWYQQALGQGPQFIFQYYEEEERQRGNFPDRFSGHQFPNYSSELNVNALLLGDSALYLCASSLPRQGAGGANVLTFGAGSRLTVL.

The chain joins TRBV5-1 to TRBJ2-1; 14 nucleotides line up with TRBD2. This CDR3 is 17 amino acids long. V shed 4 bases, J shed 5 bases, and the junction held 8 bases outside the gene matches. Germline V gene lookup returns CDR1 SGHRS and CDR2 YFSETQ. DNA of the CDR3: TGCGCCAGCAGCAAAACCCCGGGACTAGCGGGAGACAATGAGCAGTTCTTC. Protein: CASSKTPGLAGDNEQFF.

J is TRBJ2-5 and V is TRBV29-1; D possibly corresponds to TRBD2 (5 bases). Looked up from germline, CDR1 is SQVTM and CDR2 is ANQGSEA. V lost 3 bases and J lost 2, with 16 bases in between. The length of the CDR3 is 15 residues. The CDR3 region has the DNA TGCAGCGTTGACGCTCAACTAGGACCGCAAGAGACCCAGTACTTC. Translated: CSVDAQLGPQETQYF.

The genes are TRBV15 and TRBJ1-5; D possibly corresponds to TRBD1 (6 bases). Germline-derived CDR1 and CDR2 are LNHNV and YYDKDF (reference sequence). CDR3 length: 15 amino acids. V gave up 4 bases and J gave up 3 bases, with 13 bases separating them. CDR3 DNA sequence: TGTGCCACCAGCAATGTTGGGACACCCAATCAGCCCCAGCATTTT. Encoded protein: CATSNVGTPNQPQHF.

The chain joins TRBV3-1 (or the pseudogene TRBV3-2) to TRBJ2-3; 12 nucleotides agree with TRBD2. CDR3 length equals 16 residues. CDR1 is LGHDT, CDR2 YNNKEL, per germline (reference sequence). V dropped 6 bases and J dropped 5; count of bases not matched to a gene: 9. The CDR3 loop is CASRPTSGGPRDTQYF. CDR3 nucleotides: TGTGCCAGCAGACCTACTAGCGGGGGGCCGAGAGATACGCAGTATTTT.

This chain uses TRBV5-1 with TRBJ2-2; possibly TRBD1 for D (7 bases). Per germline, CDR1 SGHRS and CDR2 YFSETQ. The V gene lost 0 bases and the J gene lost 4 bases, with 13 bases spanning the gap. The CDR3 is 16 residues long. The CDR3 loop is CASSLAGGGVTGELFF. The CDR3 DNA reads TGCGCCAGCAGCTTGGCCGGAGGGGGCGTCACCGGGGAGCTGTTTTTT.

V is TRBV6-6 and J is TRBJ2-3, with TRBD1 matching over 10 bases. CDR1 is MNHNY, CDR2 SVGAGI, per germline (reference sequence). V shed 5 bases, J shed 3 bases, and the junction held 11 bases outside the gene matches. The CDR3 is made up of 17 amino acids. The CDR3 here is CASSLDKPGQGTDTQYF. The CDR3, as DNA: TGTGCCAGCAGTCTTGATAAACCGGGACAGGGGACAGATACGCAGTATTTT.

Written as DNA, the CDR3 is TGTGCCAGTAGTTCCGGGGCGGGATTAGAGACCCAGTACTTC. This sequence encodes CASSSGAGLETQYF. The chain joins TRBV19 to TRBJ2-5; TRBD2 is a possible D gene (6 bases). The CDR3 is 14 amino acids. The V end lost 5 bases, the J end lost 4 bases, and 14 bases lay between the germline ends. Germline V gene lookup returns CDR1 LNHDA and CDR2 SQIVND (reference sequence). The complete variable domain, with remaining parts taken from reference TRBV19 and TRBJ2-5, reads DGGITQSPKYLFRKEGQNVTLSCEQNLNHDAMYWYRQDPGQGLRLIYYSQIVNDFQKGDIAEGYSVSREKKESFPLTVTSAQKNPTAFYLCASSSGAGLETQYFGPGTRLLVL.

The gene calls are TRBV5-1 and TRBJ1-2, with TRBD1 as a possible D gene (6 bases). The CDR3 extends over 14 amino acids. V lost 7 bases to trimming and J lost 1 base, with 14 bases between them. The germline V gene encodes CDR1 SGHRS and CDR2 YFSETQ. The CDR3, as DNA: TGCGCCAGCGCCCGGGACACCCTTAACTATGGCTACACCTTC. Translating it yields CASARDTLNYGYTF.

This clone was seen more than once but under ten times. The chain couples TRBV6-5 to TRBJ2-7; perhaps TRBD1 as D (5 bases). The germline V gene has CDR1 MNHEY and CDR2 SVGAGI. Trimming stripped 6 bases from V and 0 bases from J, with 12 bases between. The CDR3 length is 14 residues. CDR3 in amino acids: CASSDRGYSYEQYF. The DNA for the CDR3 is TGTGCCAGCAGCGACAGAGGATACTCCTACGAGCAGTACTTC.

The CDR3 loop reads CASSYRDRVGYTF. CDR3 coding DNA: TGTGCCAGCAGTTACCGAGACAGGGTTGGCTACACCTTC. This chain connects TRBV6-5 to TRBJ1-2, with 7 nucleotides matching TRBD1. The CDR3 is 13 residues long. Germline V lookup: CDR1 MNHEY, CDR2 SVGAGI. J was trimmed by 7 bases and V by 2 bases; bases with no gene match: 4.

CDR3: CASSEGGRGGKYQETQYF. The CDR3 DNA sequence: TGTGCCAGCAGTGAAGGAGGTAGGGGTGGAAAGTACCAAGAGACCCAGTACTTC. This chain uses TRBV2 with TRBJ2-5; possible D gene TRBD1, 5 bases. V gave up 1 base and J gave up 0 bases, with 18 bases separating them. The CDR3 is 18 residues long. CDR1 and CDR2 (germline): SNHLY, FYNNEI.